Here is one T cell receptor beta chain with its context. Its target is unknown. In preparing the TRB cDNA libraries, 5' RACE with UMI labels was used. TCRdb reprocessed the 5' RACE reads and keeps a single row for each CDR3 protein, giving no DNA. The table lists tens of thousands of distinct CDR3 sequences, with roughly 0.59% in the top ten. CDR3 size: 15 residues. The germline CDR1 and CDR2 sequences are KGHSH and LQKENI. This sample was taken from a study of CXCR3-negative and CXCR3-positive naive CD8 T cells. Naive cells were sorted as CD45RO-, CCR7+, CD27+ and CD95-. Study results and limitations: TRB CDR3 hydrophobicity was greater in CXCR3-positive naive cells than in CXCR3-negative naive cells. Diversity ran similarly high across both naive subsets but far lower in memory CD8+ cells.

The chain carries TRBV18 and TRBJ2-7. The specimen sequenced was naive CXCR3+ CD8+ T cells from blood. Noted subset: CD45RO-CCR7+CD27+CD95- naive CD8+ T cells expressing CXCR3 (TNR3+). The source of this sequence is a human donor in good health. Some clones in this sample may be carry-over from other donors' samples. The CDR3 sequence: CASSPRTGSSYKQYF.